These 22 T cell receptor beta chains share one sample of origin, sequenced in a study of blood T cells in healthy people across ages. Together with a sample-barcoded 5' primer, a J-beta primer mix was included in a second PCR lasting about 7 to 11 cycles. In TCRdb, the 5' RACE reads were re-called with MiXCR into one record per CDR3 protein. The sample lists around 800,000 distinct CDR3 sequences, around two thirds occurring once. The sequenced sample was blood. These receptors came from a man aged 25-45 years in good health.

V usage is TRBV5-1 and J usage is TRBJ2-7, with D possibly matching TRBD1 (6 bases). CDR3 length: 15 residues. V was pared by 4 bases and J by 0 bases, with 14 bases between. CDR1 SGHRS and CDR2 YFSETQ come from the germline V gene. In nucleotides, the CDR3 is TGCGCCAGCAGCGCAGACAGGCCGAGCTCCTACGAGCAGTACTTC. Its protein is CASSADRPSSYEQYF.

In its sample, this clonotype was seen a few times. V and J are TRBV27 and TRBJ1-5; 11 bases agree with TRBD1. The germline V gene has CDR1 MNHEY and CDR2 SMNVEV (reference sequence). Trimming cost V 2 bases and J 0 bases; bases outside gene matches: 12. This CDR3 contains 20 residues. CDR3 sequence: CASSLIGTGGSLTSNQPQHF. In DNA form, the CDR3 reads TGTGCCAGCAGTTTAATTGGGACAGGGGGATCGCTTACTAGCAATCAGCCCCAGCATTTT.

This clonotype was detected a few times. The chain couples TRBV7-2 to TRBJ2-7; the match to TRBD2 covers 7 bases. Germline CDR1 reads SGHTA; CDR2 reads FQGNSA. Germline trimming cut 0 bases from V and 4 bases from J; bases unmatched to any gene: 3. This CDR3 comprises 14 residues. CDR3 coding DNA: TGTGCCAGCAGCTTAGCGGGAGGGTGGTACGAGCAGTACTTC. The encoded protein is CASSLAGGWYEQYF.

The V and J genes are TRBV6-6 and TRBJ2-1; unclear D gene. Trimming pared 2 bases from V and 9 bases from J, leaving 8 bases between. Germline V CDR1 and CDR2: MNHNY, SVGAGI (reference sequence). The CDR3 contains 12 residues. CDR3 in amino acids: CASSYPNREQFF. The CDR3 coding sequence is TGTGCCAGCAGTTACCCGAACCGTGAGCAGTTCTTC.

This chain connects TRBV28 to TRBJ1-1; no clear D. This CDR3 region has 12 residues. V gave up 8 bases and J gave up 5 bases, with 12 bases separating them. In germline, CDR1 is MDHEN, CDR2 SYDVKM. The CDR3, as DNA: TGTGCCAGCCGCGGTGTGTTAACTGAAGCTTTCTTT. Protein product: CASRGVLTEAFF.

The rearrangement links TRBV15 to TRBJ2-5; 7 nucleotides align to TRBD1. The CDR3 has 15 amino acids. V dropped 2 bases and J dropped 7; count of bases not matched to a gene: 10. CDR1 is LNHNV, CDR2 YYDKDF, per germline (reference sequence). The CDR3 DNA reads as TGTGCCACCAGCAGACCCGGGGACAGTAAAGTGACCCAGTACTTC. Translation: CATSRPGDSKVTQYF. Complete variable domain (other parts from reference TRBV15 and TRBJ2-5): DAMVIQNPRYQVTQFGKPVTLSCSQTLNHNVMYWYQQKSSQAPKLLFHYYDKDFNNEADTPDNFQSRRPNTSFCFLDIRSPGLGDTAMYLCATSRPGDSKVTQYFGPGTRLLVL.

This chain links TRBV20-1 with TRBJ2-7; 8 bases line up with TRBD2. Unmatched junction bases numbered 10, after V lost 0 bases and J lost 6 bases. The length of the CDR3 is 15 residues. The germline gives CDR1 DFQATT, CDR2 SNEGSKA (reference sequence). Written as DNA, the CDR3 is TGCAGTGCTAGAGATCAAGCACGGGGGGGACCCGAGCAGTACTTC. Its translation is CSARDQARGGPEQYF.

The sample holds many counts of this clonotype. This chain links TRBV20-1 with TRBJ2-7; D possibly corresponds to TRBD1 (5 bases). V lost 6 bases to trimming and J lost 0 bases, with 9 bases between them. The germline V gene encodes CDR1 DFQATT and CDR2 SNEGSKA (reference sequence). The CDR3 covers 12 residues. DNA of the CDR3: TGCAGTGCGCCGACAGTCTCCTACGAGCAGTACTTC. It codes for CSAPTVSYEQYF.

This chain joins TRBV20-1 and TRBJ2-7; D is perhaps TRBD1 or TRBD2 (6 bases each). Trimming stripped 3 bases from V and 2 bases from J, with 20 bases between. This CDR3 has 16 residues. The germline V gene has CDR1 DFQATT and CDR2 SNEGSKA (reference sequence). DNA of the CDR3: TGCAGTGCTAGGGATCGGACGGGGGCGAAGCCCTACGAGCAGTACTTC. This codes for CSARDRTGAKPYEQYF.

The CDR3 loop is CASSQDTYTDTQYF. CDR3 nucleotide sequence: TGCGCCAGCAGCCAAGACACCTACACAGATACGCAGTATTTT. This chain connects TRBV4-1 to TRBJ2-3; D is uncertain. Trimming cost V 0 bases and J 2 bases, with 6 bases left between them. Germline V gives CDR1 MGHRA, CDR2 YSYEKL. This CDR3 region has 14 residues.

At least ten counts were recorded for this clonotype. CDR3 in amino acids: CASSFRGTAAYEQYF. For the CDR3, the DNA is TGTGCCAGCAGTTTCAGGGGGACAGCTGCCTACGAGCAGTACTTC. The chain links TRBV12-3 or TRBV12-4 to TRBJ2-7; 7 bases are shared with TRBD1. With 3 bases clipped from V and 2 bases from J, the junction kept 7 bases outside the gene matches. The CDR3 is 15 residues long.

Here the CDR3 reads CASSLNVGQTQYF. CDR3 DNA sequence: TGTGCCAGCAGTCTAAACGTCGGTCAGACCCAGTACTTC. This chain joins TRBV27 and TRBJ2-5; D is unresolved. Between the trimmed V and J ends, which lost 5 bases and 6 bases, there was a span of 13 bases. Germline V CDR1 and CDR2: MNHEY, SMNVEV (reference sequence). The CDR3 spans 13 residues.

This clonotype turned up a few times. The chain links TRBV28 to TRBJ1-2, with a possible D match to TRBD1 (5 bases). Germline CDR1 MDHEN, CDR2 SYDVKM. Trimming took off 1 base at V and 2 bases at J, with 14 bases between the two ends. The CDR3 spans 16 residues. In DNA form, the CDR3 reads TGTGCCAGCAGTTTATTCGGGCGCGGGGCCAACTATGGCTACACCTTC. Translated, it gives CASSLFGRGANYGYTF.

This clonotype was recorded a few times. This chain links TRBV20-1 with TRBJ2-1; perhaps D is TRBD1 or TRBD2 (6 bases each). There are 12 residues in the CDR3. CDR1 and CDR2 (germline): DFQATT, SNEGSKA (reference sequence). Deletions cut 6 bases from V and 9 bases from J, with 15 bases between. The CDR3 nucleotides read TGCAGTGCCTCGAGGGGGGTAGGTGAGCAGTTCTTC. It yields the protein CSASRGVGEQFF.

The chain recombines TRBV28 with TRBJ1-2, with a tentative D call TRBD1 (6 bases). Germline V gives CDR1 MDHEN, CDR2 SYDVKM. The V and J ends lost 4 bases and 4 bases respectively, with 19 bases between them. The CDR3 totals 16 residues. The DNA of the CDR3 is TGTGCCAGCAGTTCTTACAGCCAGACAGGCGTCTATGGCTACACCTTC. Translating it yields CASSSYSQTGVYGYTF.

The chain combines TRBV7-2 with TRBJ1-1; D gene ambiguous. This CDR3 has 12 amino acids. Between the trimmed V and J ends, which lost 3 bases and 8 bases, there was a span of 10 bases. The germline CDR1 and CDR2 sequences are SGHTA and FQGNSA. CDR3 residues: CASSFREGEAFF. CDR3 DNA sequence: TGTGCCAGCAGCTTTCGGGAGGGAGAAGCTTTCTTT.

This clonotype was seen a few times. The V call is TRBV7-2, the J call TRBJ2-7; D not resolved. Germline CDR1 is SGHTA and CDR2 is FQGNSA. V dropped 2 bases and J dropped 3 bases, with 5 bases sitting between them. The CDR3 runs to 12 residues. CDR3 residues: CASSLHGYEQYF. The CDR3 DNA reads TGTGCCAGCAGCTTACACGGCTACGAGCAGTACTTC. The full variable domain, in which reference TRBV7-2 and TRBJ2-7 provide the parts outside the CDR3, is GAGVSQSPSNKVTEKGKDVELRCDPISGHTALYWYRQSLGQGLEFLIYFQGNSAPDKSGLPSDRFSAERTGGSVSTLTIQRTQQEDSAVYLCASSLHGYEQYFGPGTRLTVT.

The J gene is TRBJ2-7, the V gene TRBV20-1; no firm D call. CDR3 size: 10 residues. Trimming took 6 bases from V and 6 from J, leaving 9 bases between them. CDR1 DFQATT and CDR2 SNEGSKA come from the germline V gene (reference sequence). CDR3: CSATEREQYF. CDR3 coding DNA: TGCAGTGCCACAGAACGCGAGCAGTACTTC.

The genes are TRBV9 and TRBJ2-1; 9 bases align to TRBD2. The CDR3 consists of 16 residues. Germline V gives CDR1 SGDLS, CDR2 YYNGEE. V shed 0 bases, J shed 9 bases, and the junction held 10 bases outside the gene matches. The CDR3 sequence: CASSVVSSGGVGEQFF. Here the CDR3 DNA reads TGTGCCAGCAGCGTAGTGAGTAGCGGGGGAGTGGGTGAGCAGTTCTTC.

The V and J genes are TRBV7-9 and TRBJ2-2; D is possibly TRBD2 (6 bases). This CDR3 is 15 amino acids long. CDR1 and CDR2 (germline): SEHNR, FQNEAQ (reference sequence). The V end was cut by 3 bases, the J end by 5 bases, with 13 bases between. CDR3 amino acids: CASSFWDWGTGELFF. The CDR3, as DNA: TGTGCCAGCAGCTTCTGGGACTGGGGGACCGGGGAGCTGTTTTTT.

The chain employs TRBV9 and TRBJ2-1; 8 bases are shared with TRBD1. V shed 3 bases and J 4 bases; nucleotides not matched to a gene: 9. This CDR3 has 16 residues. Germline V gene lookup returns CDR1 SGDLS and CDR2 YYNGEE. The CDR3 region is CASSAGQGRLYNEQFF. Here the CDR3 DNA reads TGTGCCAGCAGCGCCGGACAGGGACGCCTTTACAATGAGCAGTTCTTC.

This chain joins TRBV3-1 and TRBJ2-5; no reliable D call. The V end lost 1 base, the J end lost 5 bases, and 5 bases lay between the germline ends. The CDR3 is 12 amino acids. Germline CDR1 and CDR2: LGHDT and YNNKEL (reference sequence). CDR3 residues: CASSQVAETQYF. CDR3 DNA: TGTGCCAGCAGCCAAGTCGCGGAGACCCAGTACTTC.